What follows are 25 T cell receptor beta chains derived from one specimen sequenced in a study of blood T cell repertoires in COVID-19. Method: immunoSEQ multiplex PCR; TCRdb's copy keeps in-frame clones and lacks some. Of more than 90,000 clones in the sample, 82% were seen once. Sequenced: peripheral blood. These receptors originate from a man in his 70s with acute or convalescent COVID-19.

The chain combines TRBV3-1 (or the pseudogene TRBV3-2) with TRBJ2-3; 13 nucleotides agree with TRBD2. Germline CDR1 reads LGHDT; CDR2 reads YNNKEL (reference sequence). V lost 3 bases to trimming and J lost 3 bases; unmatched junction nucleotides: 3. This CDR3 region has 16 residues. The CDR3 protein is CASSQPGLAGTDTQYF. The DNA of the CDR3 is TGTGCCAGCAGCCAGCCGGGACTAGCGGGAACAGATACGCAGTATTTT.

This clone was counted only a few times. The CDR3: CASTIQGPNSPLHF. As DNA, the CDR3 is TGTGCCAGCACTATACAGGGACCAAATTCACCCCTCCACTTT. The chain has TRBV6-5 and TRBJ1-6, with D tentatively TRBD1 (6 bases). Germline V CDR1 and CDR2: MNHEY, SVGAGI. Trimming cost V 7 bases and J 7 bases, with 14 bases left between them. This CDR3 region has 14 residues.

The rearrangement uses TRBV11-2 and TRBJ2-7; perhaps TRBD1 as D (5 bases). The CDR3 totals 12 residues. Germline lookup yields CDR1 SGHAT and CDR2 FQNNGV. V gave up 9 bases and J gave up 2 bases, with 11 bases separating them. CDR3 sequence: CARPRQPYEQYF. The CDR3 DNA reads as TGTGCCAGACCCCGACAGCCCTACGAGCAGTACTTC.

Only a few counts were recorded for this clone. The chain uses TRBV19 and TRBJ1-1; 7 bases are a match to TRBD1. The V gene end was trimmed by 4 bases and the J gene end by 1 base; junction bases not matched to a gene: 9. Germline lookup yields CDR1 LNHDA and CDR2 SQIVND (reference sequence). The CDR3 covers 16 residues. The DNA for the CDR3 is TGTGCCAGTAGTACCCTCCCGGGACAGAGGAACACTGAAGCTTTCTTT. This sequence encodes CASSTLPGQRNTEAFF.

This clone occurred a few times. V is TRBV28 and J is TRBJ1-2; D remains ambiguous. Trimming shortened V by 7 bases and J by 2 bases, and 17 bases separated the two germline ends. CDR3 length: 15 residues. Germline V gene lookup returns CDR1 MDHEN and CDR2 SYDVKM. The CDR3 coding sequence is TGTGCCAGCATGGTCGGAAACTCGGGGAACTATGGCTACACCTTC. It specifies CASMVGNSGNYGYTF.

The V gene is TRBV5-1, the J gene TRBJ1-1; D unresolved. Germline V lookup: CDR1 SGHRS, CDR2 YFSETQ. The CDR3 totals 13 residues. V lost 1 base and J lost 2, with 6 bases in between. CDR3 coding DNA: TGCGCCAGCAGCTTGCCCCCAAACACTGAAGCTTTCTTT. Translating it yields CASSLPPNTEAFF. Combining the CDR3 with reference TRBV5-1 and TRBJ1-1 gives the whole variable domain KAGVTQTPRYLIKTRGQQVTLSCSPISGHRSVSWYQQTPGQGLQFLFEYFSETQRNKGNFPGRFSGRQFSNSRSEMNVSTLELGDSALYLCASSLPPNTEAFFGQGTRLTVV.

As concerns this clone: Distinct nucleotide sequences in the sample also encode this CDR3. This chain links TRBV5-1 with TRBJ2-1; 13 bases are a match to TRBD2. Germline values: CDR1 SGHRS, CDR2 YFSETQ. With V trimmed by 0 bases and J by 2 bases, 5 bases remained unmatched. The CDR3 contains 18 residues. DNA for the CDR3: TGCGCCAGCAGCTTGGCCGGACTAGCGGGAGTCCCCTACAATGAGCAGTTCTTC. Protein sequence: CASSLAGLAGVPYNEQFF.

This chain uses TRBV28 with TRBJ2-7, with a tentative D call TRBD2 (6 bases). CDR3 length: 16 amino acids. In germline, CDR1 is MDHEN, CDR2 SYDVKM. Trimming removed 5 bases at V and 0 bases at J, with 17 bases between. CDR3 sequence: CASSPPTAGSSYEQYF. The CDR3 DNA sequence: TGTGCCAGCAGTCCCCCGACCGCGGGAAGCTCCTACGAGCAGTACTTC.

This clone was found a few times. CDR3 nucleotides: TGTGCCAGCACCGCCCCAGGGATCTACGAGCAGTACTTC. Protein sequence: CASTAPGIYEQYF. The chain uses TRBV6-5 and TRBJ2-7; D perhaps matches TRBD1 (5 bases). The CDR3 runs 13 residues. Trimming removed 7 bases at V and 3 bases at J, with 13 bases between. CDR1 is MNHEY and CDR2 is SVGAGI in the germline V gene.

The chain couples TRBV6-5 to TRBJ1-6, with D uncertain. Germline V gene lookup returns CDR1 MNHEY and CDR2 SVGAGI. The CDR3 length is 15 residues. With 3 bases removed from V and 5 bases from J, the gap between germline ends came to 11 bases. The CDR3 bases are TGTGCCAGCAGTTATACAGCCGACCATAATTCACCCCTCCACTTT. Translated, it gives CASSYTADHNSPLHF.

This clone was counted between two and nine times. This chain joins TRBV14 and TRBJ1-6; D gene ambiguous. The V gene's germline CDR1 is SGHDN and CDR2 FVKESK. This CDR3 is 15 amino acids long. The germline V and J ends were trimmed by 4 bases and 7 bases, with 14 bases remaining between them. The CDR3, as DNA: TGTGCCAGCAGCCTTACCGCAGGAGGGAATTCACCCCTCCACTTT. Amino acid sequence: CASSLTAGGNSPLHF.

The chain links TRBV6-6 to TRBJ2-3; 7 nucleotides match TRBD1. Germline CDR1 reads MNHNY; CDR2 reads SVGAGI (reference sequence). CDR3 length: 17 amino acids. Germline trimming cut 5 bases from V and 2 bases from J; bases unmatched to any gene: 13. The CDR3 protein is CASSHLLRTGFTDTQYF. The CDR3 bases are TGTGCCAGCAGTCACCTGCTGAGGACAGGCTTCACAGATACGCAGTATTTT.

The genes are TRBV7-3 and TRBJ2-2; TRBD1 matches 10 bases. Per germline, CDR1 SGHTA and CDR2 FQGTGA. J gave up 6 bases and V 5 bases, and 9 bases lay outside the gene matches. The CDR3 has 16 amino acids. The CDR3 sequence: CASSPSGTGAAGELFF. CDR3 DNA: TGTGCCAGCAGCCCCTCCGGGACAGGGGCAGCCGGGGAGCTGTTTTTT.

The chain has TRBV18 and TRBJ2-2; D is unresolved. The germline V gene has CDR1 KGHSH and CDR2 LQKENI. CDR3 length equals 13 residues. V was trimmed by 3 bases and J by 2 bases, leaving 4 bases between them. CDR3 in DNA: TGTGCCAGCTCACCCTCCAACACCGGGGAGCTGTTTTTT. Encoded protein: CASSPSNTGELFF.

V and J are TRBV5-1 and TRBJ2-4; D perhaps matches TRBD1 (6 bases). The germline CDR1 and CDR2 sequences are SGHRS and YFSETQ. The ends were cut back, 2 bases at V and 3 bases at J, with 12 bases in the middle. The CDR3 loop spans 15 amino acids. CDR3 amino acids: CASSFGQLGKNIQYF. CDR3 DNA sequence: TGCGCCAGCAGCTTCGGACAGTTAGGCAAAAACATTCAGTACTTC. Full variable domain (missing parts from reference TRBV5-1 and TRBJ2-4): KAGVTQTPRYLIKTRGQQVTLSCSPISGHRSVSWYQQTPGQGLQFLFEYFSETQRNKGNFPGRFSGRQFSNSRSEMNVSTLELGDSALYLCASSFGQLGKNIQYFGAGTRLSVL.

This sequence joins TRBV5-1 and TRBJ2-7; tentative D call: TRBD1 (5 bases). Trimming stripped 5 bases from V and 4 bases from J, with 10 bases between. Per germline, CDR1 SGHRS and CDR2 YFSETQ. This CDR3 is built from 12 residues. The CDR3 sequence: CASRGQDYEQYF. The CDR3 DNA follows: TGCGCCAGCAGGGGGCAGGATTACGAGCAGTACTTC.

The genes are TRBV21-1 and TRBJ2-1; TRBD2 is the table's D call, not checked against the DNA. TRBV21-1 is marked as a pseudogene. The CDR3 covers 17 residues. CDR3 loop: CASSKGKYTGGRHEQFF. DNA of the CDR3: TGTGCCAGCAGCAAAGGGAAGTATACGGGGGGGCGGCATGAGCAGTTCTTC.

The chain carries TRBV29-1 and TRBJ1-4; 7 positions match TRBD1. CDR1 and CDR2 from the germline V gene are SQVTM and ANQGSEA. Losses at the gene ends were 0 bases for V and 8 bases for J; bases not matched to a gene: 6. The CDR3 sequence is 14 residues long. Here the CDR3 reads CSVEDPRGDEKLFF. The CDR3 region has the DNA TGCAGCGTTGAAGATCCCAGGGGGGACGAAAAACTGTTTTTT.

A few counts support this clone. The V and J genes are TRBV29-1 and TRBJ2-7; D gene uncertain. V was clipped by 4 bases and J by 0 bases, with 13 bases between them. The V gene's germline CDR1 is SQVTM and CDR2 ANQGSEA. The CDR3 sequence is 14 residues long. The CDR3 sequence: CSVVVPPGSYEQYF. CDR3 nucleotide sequence: TGCAGCGTTGTGGTCCCCCCAGGCTCCTACGAGCAGTACTTC.

The CDR3 here is CTSSQDTYRDRVCEQYF. As DNA, the CDR3 is TGCACCAGCAGCCAAGATACTTACCGGGACAGGGTCTGCGAGCAGTACTTC. V is TRBV1 and J is TRBJ2-7; whether TRBD1, the table's D call, matches the DNA was not checked. TRBV1 constitutes a pseudogene. The CDR3 has 17 amino acids.

The J gene is TRBJ1-3, the V gene TRBV5-6, with D maybe TRBD1 (5 bases). Per the germline V gene, CDR1 is SGHDT and CDR2 is YYEEEE. Trimming took off 1 base at V and 1 base at J, with 15 bases between the two ends. CDR3 size: 17 residues. The CDR3 sequence is CASSLKGWDSSGNTIYF. The DNA for the CDR3 is TGTGCCAGCAGCTTGAAGGGGTGGGACTCTTCTGGAAACACCATATATTTT. Full variable domain (rest looked up from reference TRBV5-6 and TRBJ1-3): DAGVTQSPTHLIKTRGQQVTLRCSPKSGHDTVSWYQQALGQGPQFIFQYYEEEERQRGNFPDRFSGHQFPNYSSELNVNALLLGDSALYLCASSLKGWDSSGNTIYFGEGSWLTVV.

The CDR3 loop reads CATSDPGTSGKNEQFF. CDR3 nucleotide sequence: TGTGCCACCAGTGACCCCGGGACTAGCGGGAAAAATGAGCAGTTCTTC. The rearrangement links TRBV24-1 to TRBJ2-1; 13 bases match TRBD2. Germline CDR1 and CDR2: KGHDR and SFDVKD. The CDR3 covers 16 residues. The V gene end was trimmed by 4 bases and the J gene end by 7 bases; junction bases not matched to a gene: 6.

The chain has TRBV5-6 and TRBJ1-5, with 8 nucleotides matching TRBD1. J lost 10 bases, V lost 4 bases, and 13 bases had no gene match. The germline V gene has CDR1 SGHDT and CDR2 YYEEEE. The CDR3 is 15 amino acids. This chain's CDR3 is CASSLRTGSMQPQHF. For the CDR3, the DNA is TGTGCCAGCAGCCTTCGGACAGGGTCCATGCAACCCCAGCATTTT.

The chain employs TRBV9 and TRBJ2-6; 7 nucleotides agree with TRBD1. The germline V gene has CDR1 SGDLS and CDR2 YYNGEE. This CDR3 has 17 amino acids. The V segment lost 3 bases and the J segment 0 bases; nucleotides outside the gene matches: 6. CDR3 amino acids: CASSARDRPSGANVLTF. The CDR3, as DNA: TGTGCCAGCAGCGCCCGGGACAGACCCTCTGGGGCCAACGTCCTGACTTTC.

The chain is built from TRBV28 and TRBJ1-5; no clear D. In germline, CDR1 is MDHEN, CDR2 SYDVKM. The V end was cut by 8 bases, the J end by 2 bases, with 10 bases between. This CDR3 is built from 13 residues. The CDR3: CASLRAGNQPQHF. In DNA, the CDR3 is TGTGCCAGCCTGAGGGCAGGCAATCAGCCCCAGCATTTT.